Below, 7 T cell receptor beta chains from the same sample are listed, as sequenced in a study of cytomegalovirus exposure and HLA in healthy donors. Primers: 60 Vbeta forward and 13 Jbeta reverse. Clones were sequenced by immunoSEQ multiplex PCR, and TCRdb holds only the in-frame ones, with some missing. The profile shows 150,000 to 200,000 clones, about 77% of them singletons. Sequencing input: PBMCs. Every receptor here comes from a woman in her 30s in good health and CMV-seropositive.

This clone was detected only once. V is TRBV29-1 and J is TRBJ1-2, with D possibly matching TRBD1 (5 bases). This CDR3 comprises 12 residues. Germline CDR1 and CDR2: SQVTM and ANQGSEA. Trimming left V 8 bases short and J 6 bases short, with 16 bases between. The CDR3 reads CSSTNGRDGYTF. The CDR3 DNA sequence: TGCAGCTCCACCAATGGCAGGGATGGCTACACCTTC.

The genes are TRBV21-1 and TRBJ2-7; the table's D call of TRBD1 was not tested on the DNA. TRBV21-1 is termed a pseudogene. This CDR3 has 16 residues. For the CDR3, the DNA is TGTGCCAGCAGCCAACATACGGACAGGTCGGTCTACGAGCAGTACTTC. This gives the protein CASSQHTDRSVYEQYF.

This rearrangement joins TRBV14 to TRBJ1-2, with 8 nucleotides matching TRBD1. This CDR3 is built from 15 residues. V trimming: 0 bases; J trimming: 10 bases; junction bases outside the gene matches: 10. Germline V gene sequence: CDR1 SGHDN, CDR2 FVKESK. CDR3 sequence reads: CASSQEVRGRSDYTF. The CDR3 nucleotides are TGTGCCAGCAGCCAAGAGGTCAGGGGGCGATCCGACTACACCTTC.

This clone was counted a single time. The gene calls are TRBV9 and TRBJ2-1; 15 bases line up with TRBD2. The V and J ends lost 0 bases and 8 bases, in that order; junction bases with no gene match: 15. The CDR3 covers 20 residues. Germline values: CDR1 SGDLS, CDR2 YYNGEE. The CDR3 here is CASSVVPGLAGGPDLYEQFF. The CDR3 nucleotides are TGTGCCAGCAGCGTAGTCCCCGGACTAGCGGGGGGGCCGGATCTGTATGAGCAGTTCTTC.

This clone was detected once. The rearrangement uses TRBV6-1 and TRBJ1-1, with 8 bases aligning to TRBD1. The CDR3 sequence is 14 residues long. Trimming removed 7 bases from V and 4 bases from J; junction bases left unmatched: 8. In germline, CDR1 is MNHNS, CDR2 SASEGT. CDR3 sequence: CASMTGDWATEAFF. CDR3 in DNA: TGTGCCAGCATGACAGGGGATTGGGCCACTGAAGCTTTCTTT.

This clone was detected a few times. CDR3 DNA: TGTGCCAGCAGCGTAGACAGTTATGGCTACACCTTC. Translated, it gives CASSVDSYGYTF. The V call is TRBV5-6, the J call TRBJ1-2; a weak D match, TRBD1 (5 bases). This CDR3 comprises 12 residues. Trimming left V 4 bases short and J 5 bases short, with 9 bases between. The germline V gene has CDR1 SGHDT and CDR2 YYEEEE. The complete variable domain, with remaining parts taken from reference TRBV5-6 and TRBJ1-2, reads DAGVTQSPTHLIKTRGQQVTLRCSPKSGHDTVSWYQQALGQGPQFIFQYYEEEERQRGNFPDRFSGHQFPNYSSELNVNALLLGDSALYLCASSVDSYGYTFGSGTRLTVV.

The gene calls are TRBV10-3 and TRBJ2-7; TRBD1 agrees at 7 bases. The CDR3 has 13 amino acids. Per germline, CDR1 ENHRY and CDR2 SYGVKD. V trimming: 4 bases; J trimming: 4 bases; junction bases outside the gene matches: 4. CDR3 sequence: CAISATGTYEQYF. As DNA, the CDR3 is TGTGCCATCAGTGCGACAGGGACGTACGAGCAGTACTTC.